The rows below give T cell receptor beta chains drawn from one sample of a study of T-cell reconstitution after alpha-beta-depleted transplantation in children. TCRdb passed the PCR reads through MiXCR, listing each CDR3 protein once. The sample includes around 500,000 distinct CDR3 sequences, approximately 13% seen only once; the top ten take around 5.8%. The sequencing here drew on PBMCs from the stem cell graft donor, taken from the stem cell graft. Receptors originate from a human donor who donated a stem cell graft to a child with combined immunodeficiency. Each CDR3 is given with its conserved first and last residue. Fields, in order: clone size, V gene, D gene, CDR3 length, J gene, CDR3 protein, CDR3 DNA. The D gene is left open where the match is weak. Clone size, where shown, is once, few, many, or a class for clones that have expanded.

abundance: few; v_gene: TRBV2; d_gene: TRBD1; len: 14; j_gene: TRBJ2-2; CDR3aa: CASNPQGSTGELFF; CDR3nt: TGTGCCAGCAATCCACAGGGGAGCACCGGGGAGCTGTTTTTT
abundance: .; v_gene: TRBV9; d_gene: .; len: 14; j_gene: TRBJ1-1; CDR3aa: CASSVVGVNTEAFF; CDR3nt: TGTGCCAGCAGCGTAGTAGGGGTGAACACTGAAGCTTTCTTT
abundance: .; v_gene: TRBV5-1; d_gene: .; len: 17; j_gene: TRBJ2-5; CDR3aa: CASSLGSANYQRETQYF; CDR3nt: TGCGCCAGCAGCTTGGGTAGCGCAAACTATCAAAGGGAGACCCAGTACTTC
abundance: .; v_gene: TRBV12-3/TRBV12-4; d_gene: TRBD1; len: 14; j_gene: TRBJ2-7; CDR3aa: CASSPGQYPYEQYF; CDR3nt: TGTGCCAGCAGTCCGGGACAGTACCCCTACGAGCAGTACTTC
abundance: many; v_gene: TRBV6-5; d_gene: .; len: 12; j_gene: TRBJ1-1; CDR3aa: CASSYGDTEAFF; CDR3nt: TGTGCCAGCAGTTACGGGGACACTGAAGCTTTCTTT
abundance: few; v_gene: TRBV19; d_gene: TRBD2; len: 17; j_gene: TRBJ2-1; CDR3aa: CASSMWGTSGGDNEQFF; CDR3nt: TGTGCCAGTAGTATGTGGGGGACTAGCGGGGGGGACAATGAGCAGTTCTTC
abundance: few; v_gene: TRBV12-3/TRBV12-4; d_gene: TRBD2; len: 13; j_gene: TRBJ2-2; CDR3aa: CASSLTSAGELFF; CDR3nt: TGTGCCAGCAGTTTGACTAGCGCCGGGGAGCTGTTTTTT
abundance: .; v_gene: TRBV9; d_gene: TRBD1; len: 15; j_gene: TRBJ1-1; CDR3aa: CASSIGTGGHTEAFF; CDR3nt: TGTGCCAGCAGCATCGGGACAGGGGGCCACACTGAAGCTTTCTTT
abundance: .; v_gene: TRBV20-1; d_gene: .; len: 13; j_gene: TRBJ2-1; CDR3aa: CAYSAGSYNEQFF; CDR3nt: TGCGCGTATAGCGCGGGCTCCTACAATGAGCAGTTCTTC
abundance: .; v_gene: TRBV5-1; d_gene: TRBD1; len: 16; j_gene: TRBJ1-1; CDR3aa: CASSLGAGGANTEAFF; CDR3nt: TGCGCCAGCAGCTTGGGGGCAGGGGGCGCGAACACTGAAGCTTTCTTT
abundance: .; v_gene: TRBV6-1; d_gene: .; len: 16; j_gene: TRBJ1-1; CDR3aa: CASSRGAGALVTEAFF; CDR3nt: TGTGCCAGCAGTCGGGGGGCCGGGGCGTTAGTCACTGAAGCTTTCTTT
abundance: many; v_gene: TRBV20-1; d_gene: .; len: 10; j_gene: TRBJ2-7; CDR3aa: CSVLLGEQYF; CDR3nt: TGCAGTGTGCTGTTGGGGGAGCAGTACTTC
abundance: .; v_gene: TRBV5-1; d_gene: .; len: 16; j_gene: TRBJ2-1; CDR3aa: CASSFTSSVSYNEQFF; CDR3nt: TGCGCCAGCAGCTTTACTAGCTCCGTCTCCTACAATGAGCAGTTCTTC
abundance: many; v_gene: TRBV29-1; d_gene: TRBD2; len: 16; j_gene: TRBJ2-1; CDR3aa: CSVVPFRGEIYNEQFF; CDR3nt: TGCAGCGTTGTCCCGTTTCGGGGGGAGATCTACAATGAGCAGTTCTTC
abundance: few; v_gene: TRBV12-3/TRBV12-4; d_gene: .; len: 15; j_gene: TRBJ2-1; CDR3aa: CASSLLSPSYNEQFF; CDR3nt: TGTGCCAGCAGTTTACTCAGCCCCTCCTACAATGAGCAGTTCTTC
abundance: many; v_gene: TRBV12-3/TRBV12-4; d_gene: .; len: 15; j_gene: TRBJ2-3; CDR3aa: CASSQQAVGADTQYF; CDR3nt: TGTGCCAGCAGCCAACAGGCGGTCGGAGCAGATACGCAGTATTTT
abundance: few; v_gene: TRBV11-2; d_gene: TRBD2; len: 17; j_gene: TRBJ2-5; CDR3aa: CASSFGLAGGFGETQYF; CDR3nt: TGTGCCAGCAGCTTCGGTCTAGCGGGGGGGTTTGGAGAGACCCAGTACTTC
abundance: .; v_gene: TRBV6-2/TRBV6-3; d_gene: .; len: 12; j_gene: TRBJ1-5; CDR3aa: CASSVYSQPQHF; CDR3nt: TGTGCCAGCAGTGTATACAGCCAGCCCCAGCATTTT
abundance: .; v_gene: TRBV9; d_gene: .; len: 15; j_gene: TRBJ2-3; CDR3aa: CASSSGPFRTDTQYF; CDR3nt: TGTGCCAGCAGCTCGGGACCTTTCAGGACAGATACGCAGTATTTT
abundance: few; v_gene: TRBV4-3; d_gene: .; len: 16; j_gene: TRBJ1-1; CDR3aa: CASSPYRGPGDTEAFF; CDR3nt: TGCGCCAGCAGCCCATACCGGGGACCTGGGGACACTGAAGCTTTCTTT
abundance: few; v_gene: TRBV3-1; d_gene: TRBD2; len: 15; j_gene: TRBJ2-7; CDR3aa: CASSQESGRGSEQYF; CDR3nt: TGTGCCAGCAGCCAAGAGAGCGGGAGGGGGAGCGAGCAGTACTTC
abundance: .; v_gene: TRBV5-5; d_gene: TRBD1; len: 12; j_gene: TRBJ2-7; CDR3aa: CASSLSRGWQYF; CDR3nt: TGTGCCAGCAGCCTGTCCAGGGGGTGGCAGTACTTC
abundance: many; v_gene: TRBV28; d_gene: TRBD2; len: 17; j_gene: TRBJ2-5; CDR3aa: CASSLTRFAGEMETQYF; CDR3nt: TGTGCCAGCAGTTTAACACGGTTCGCGGGGGAGATGGAGACCCAGTACTTC
abundance: few; v_gene: TRBV6-5; d_gene: .; len: 15; j_gene: TRBJ2-1; CDR3aa: CASSSPGWGRNEQFF; CDR3nt: TGTGCCAGCAGTTCTCCGGGATGGGGTAGAAATGAGCAGTTCTTC
abundance: many; v_gene: TRBV2; d_gene: TRBD1; len: 18; j_gene: TRBJ1-1; CDR3aa: CASSGVRQGRTFYTEAFF; CDR3nt: TGTGCCAGCAGTGGGGTGAGACAGGGTCGTACGTTCTACACTGAAGCTTTCTTT
abundance: many; v_gene: TRBV2; d_gene: .; len: 13; j_gene: TRBJ2-5; CDR3aa: CASSGGTQETQYF; CDR3nt: TGTGCCAGCAGTGGAGGGACCCAAGAGACCCAGTACTTC
abundance: .; v_gene: TRBV6-5; d_gene: .; len: 15; j_gene: TRBJ2-3; CDR3aa: CASSYSTGLPDTQYF; CDR3nt: TGTGCCAGCAGTTACTCCACGGGTCTCCCGGATACGCAGTATTTT
abundance: few; v_gene: TRBV4-3; d_gene: TRBD2; len: 17; j_gene: TRBJ2-7; CDR3aa: CASSHSSLAGGPYEQYF; CDR3nt: TGCGCCAGCAGCCATTCATCTCTAGCGGGGGGCCCCTACGAGCAGTACTTC
abundance: many; v_gene: TRBV12-3/TRBV12-4; d_gene: TRBD1; len: 17; j_gene: TRBJ2-7; CDR3aa: CASSLSPTGGPSYEQYF; CDR3nt: TGTGCCAGCAGTTTATCTCCGACAGGGGGCCCGTCCTACGAGCAGTACTTC
abundance: many; v_gene: TRBV29-1; d_gene: .; len: 12; j_gene: TRBJ2-2; CDR3aa: CSVDRGTGELFF; CDR3nt: TGCAGCGTTGACAGGGGCACCGGGGAGCTGTTTTTT
abundance: .; v_gene: TRBV9; d_gene: TRBD2; len: 16; j_gene: TRBJ2-7; CDR3aa: CASSAIGTSGGYEQYF; CDR3nt: TGTGCCAGCAGCGCCATAGGGACTAGCGGGGGCTACGAGCAGTACTTC
abundance: .; v_gene: TRBV20-1; d_gene: .; len: 13; j_gene: TRBJ2-7; CDR3aa: CSAPTGPGYEQYF; CDR3nt: TGCAGTGCGCCGACAGGCCCGGGTTACGAGCAGTACTTC
abundance: .; v_gene: TRBV25-1; d_gene: .; len: 15; j_gene: TRBJ2-1; CDR3aa: CASSDFREIDNEQFF; CDR3nt: TGTGCCAGCAGTGATTTTAGGGAAATCGACAATGAGCAGTTCTTC
abundance: .; v_gene: TRBV2; d_gene: .; len: 17; j_gene: TRBJ2-3; CDR3aa: CASARGLASLLVHTQYF; CDR3nt: TGTGCCAGCGCGAGGGGGCTAGCGAGCTTACTCGTTCATACGCAGTATTTT
abundance: .; v_gene: TRBV29-1; d_gene: .; len: 11; j_gene: TRBJ2-2; CDR3aa: CSVFSFGELFF; CDR3nt: TGCAGCGTATTTAGTTTCGGGGAGCTGTTTTTT
abundance: .; v_gene: TRBV12-3/TRBV12-4; d_gene: TRBD1; len: 14; j_gene: TRBJ2-5; CDR3aa: CASGKTGKQETQYF; CDR3nt: TGTGCCAGCGGAAAGACAGGGAAACAAGAGACCCAGTACTTC